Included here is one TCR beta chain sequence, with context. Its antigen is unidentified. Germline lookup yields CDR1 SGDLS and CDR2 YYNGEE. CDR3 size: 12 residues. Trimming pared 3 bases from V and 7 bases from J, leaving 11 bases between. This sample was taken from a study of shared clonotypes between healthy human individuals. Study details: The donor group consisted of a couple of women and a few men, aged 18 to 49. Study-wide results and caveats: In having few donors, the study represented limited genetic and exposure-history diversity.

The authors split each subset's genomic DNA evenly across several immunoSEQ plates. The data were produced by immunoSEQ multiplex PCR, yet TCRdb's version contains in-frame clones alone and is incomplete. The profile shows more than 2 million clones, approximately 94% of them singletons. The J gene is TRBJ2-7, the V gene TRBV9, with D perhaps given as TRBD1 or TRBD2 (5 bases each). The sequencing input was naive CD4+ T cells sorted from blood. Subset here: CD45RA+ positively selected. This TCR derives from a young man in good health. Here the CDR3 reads CASSAGTREQYF. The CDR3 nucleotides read TGTGCCAGCAGCGCCGGGACGAGGGAGCAGTACTTC.